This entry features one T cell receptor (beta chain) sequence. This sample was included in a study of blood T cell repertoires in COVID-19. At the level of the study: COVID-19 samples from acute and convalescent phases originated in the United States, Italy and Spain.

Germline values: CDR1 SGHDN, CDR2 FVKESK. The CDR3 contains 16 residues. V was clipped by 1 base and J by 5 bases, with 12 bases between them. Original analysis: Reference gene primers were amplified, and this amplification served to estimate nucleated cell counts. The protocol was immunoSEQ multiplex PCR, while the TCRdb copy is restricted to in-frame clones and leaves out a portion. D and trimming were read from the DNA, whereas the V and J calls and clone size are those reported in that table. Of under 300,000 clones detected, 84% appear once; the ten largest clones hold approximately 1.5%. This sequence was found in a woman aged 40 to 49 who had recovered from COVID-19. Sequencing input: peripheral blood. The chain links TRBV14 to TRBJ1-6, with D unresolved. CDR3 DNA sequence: TGTGCCAGCAGCCAAGGTGGTGGAGGGAATAATTCACCCCTCCACTTT. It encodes CASSQGGGGNNSPLHF.